This TCR beta chain was identified in a study of blood T cell repertoires in COVID-19. About the research overall: The analysed material was cDNA or gDNA that came from T cells, B-cell-depleted T cells, or PBMCs.

Measured with immunoSEQ multiplex PCR; TCRdb has only the in-frame clones, and not every one. The table lists some 340,000 clones, about 89% of them singletons, with roughly 5.2% in the top ten. Germline-derived CDR1 and CDR2 are SGHDN and FVKESK. V was trimmed by 1 base and J by 4 bases, leaving 17 bases between them. The CDR3 is 17 residues long. Symptom resolution, clearance, or two negative PCRs marked donors in Cohort 3 as recovered. This clone has just one count. This sequence joins TRBV14 and TRBJ1-5; D call uncertain. This receptor was identified in a woman in her twenties or thirties who had recovered from COVID-19. Source material: PBMCs or T cells enriched from blood (not recorded which). The CDR3 nucleotides read TGTGCCAGCAGCCAAGTTAGAGACAACCGACGTAATCAGCCCCAGCATTTT. It is translated as CASSQVRDNRRNQPQHF.